This T cell receptor beta chain stems from a study of T-cell reconstitution after alpha-beta-depleted transplantation in children. General study points: Diversity and T-cell counts at one year after transplant derived mostly from new T cells. At around two months after transplant, the alpha-beta T cells were reportedly derived from several hundred expanded clones that came from non-depleted graft cells.

About this clonotype: Its target is unknown.

It was with unique molecular identifiers that the TCRbeta library was prepared. Using its own MiXCR run on the PCR reads, TCRdb lists one record per CDR3 protein. The table has about 400,000 distinct CDR3 sequences, about a sixth seen once. After removal of 1 base from V and 5 bases from J, the junction contained 5 bases not matched to a gene. Germline V gene lookup returns CDR1 LGHNA and CDR2 YSLEER. The CDR3 is 14 amino acids. This material consisted of PBMCs, mostly from graft donor cells, taken 360 days after TCRalphabeta/CD19-depleted stem cell transplant. The receptor comes from a boy younger than two who had a stem cell transplant for Wiskott-Aldrich syndrome, so the T cells may come from the graft donor. J is TRBJ2-7 and V is TRBV4-3; 7 bases line up with TRBD2. This CDR3 reads CASSQGLAGDEQYF. The CDR3, as DNA: TGCGCCAGCAGCCAAGGCCTTGCGGGGGACGAGCAGTACTTC.